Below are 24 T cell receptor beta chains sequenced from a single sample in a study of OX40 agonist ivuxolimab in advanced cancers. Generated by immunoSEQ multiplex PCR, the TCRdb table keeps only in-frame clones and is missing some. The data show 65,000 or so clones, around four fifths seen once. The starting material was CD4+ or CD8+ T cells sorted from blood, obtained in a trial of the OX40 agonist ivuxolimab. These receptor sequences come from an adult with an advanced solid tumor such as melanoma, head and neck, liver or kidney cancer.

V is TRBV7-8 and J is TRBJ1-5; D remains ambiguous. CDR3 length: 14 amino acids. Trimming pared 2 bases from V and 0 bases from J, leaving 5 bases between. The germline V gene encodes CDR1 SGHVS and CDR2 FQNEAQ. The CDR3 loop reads CASSLFDSNQPQHF. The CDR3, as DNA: TGTGCCAGCAGCTTATTCGATAGCAATCAGCCCCAGCATTTT.

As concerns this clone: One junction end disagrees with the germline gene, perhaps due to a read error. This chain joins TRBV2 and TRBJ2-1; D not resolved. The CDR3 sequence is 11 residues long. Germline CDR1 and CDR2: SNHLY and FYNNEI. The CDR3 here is CASSEVAEQFF. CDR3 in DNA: TGTGCCAGCAGCGAAGTAGCTGAGCAGTTCTTC. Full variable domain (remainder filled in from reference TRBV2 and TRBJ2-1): EPEVTQTPSHQVTQMGQEVILRCVPISNHLYFYWYRQILGQKVEFLVSFYNNEISEKSEIFDDQFSVERPDGSNFTLKIRSTKLEDSAMYFCASSEVAEQFFGPGTRLTVL.

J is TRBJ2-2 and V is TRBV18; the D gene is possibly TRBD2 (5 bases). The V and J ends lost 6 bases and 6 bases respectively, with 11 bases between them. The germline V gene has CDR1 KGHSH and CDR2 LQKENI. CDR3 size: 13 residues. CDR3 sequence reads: CASSLTRSGELFF. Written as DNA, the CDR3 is TGTGCCAGCTCCCTAACTAGATCCGGGGAGCTGTTTTTT.

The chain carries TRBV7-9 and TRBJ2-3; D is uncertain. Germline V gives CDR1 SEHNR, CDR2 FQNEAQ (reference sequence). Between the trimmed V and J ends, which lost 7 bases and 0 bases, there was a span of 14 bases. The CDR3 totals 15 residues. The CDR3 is CASNPWSSSTDTQYF. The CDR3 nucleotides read TGTGCCAGCAACCCATGGAGTTCTAGCACAGATACGCAGTATTTT.

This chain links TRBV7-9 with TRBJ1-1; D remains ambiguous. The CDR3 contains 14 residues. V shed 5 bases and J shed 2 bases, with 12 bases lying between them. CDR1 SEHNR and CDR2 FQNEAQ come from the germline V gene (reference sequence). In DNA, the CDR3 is TGTGCCAGCAGCCAACATGATAGTAACACTGAAGCTTTCTTT. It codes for CASSQHDSNTEAFF.

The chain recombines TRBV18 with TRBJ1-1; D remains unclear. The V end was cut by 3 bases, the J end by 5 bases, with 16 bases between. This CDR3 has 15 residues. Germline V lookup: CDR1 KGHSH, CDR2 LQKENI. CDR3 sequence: CASSPVNREFTEAFF. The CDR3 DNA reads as TGTGCCAGCTCACCGGTTAACCGGGAATTTACTGAAGCTTTCTTT. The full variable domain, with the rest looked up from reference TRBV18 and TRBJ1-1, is NAGVMQNPRHLVRRRGQEARLRCSPMKGHSHVYWYRQLPEEGLKFMVYLQKENIIDESGMPKERFSAEFPKEGPSILRIQQVVRGDSAAYFCASSPVNREFTEAFFGQGTRLTVV.

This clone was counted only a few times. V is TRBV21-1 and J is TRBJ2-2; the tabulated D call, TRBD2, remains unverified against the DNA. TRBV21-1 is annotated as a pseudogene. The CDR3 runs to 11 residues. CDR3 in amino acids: CASSARGELFF. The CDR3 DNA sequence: TGTGCCAGCAGCGCTAGAGGGGAGCTGTTTTTT.

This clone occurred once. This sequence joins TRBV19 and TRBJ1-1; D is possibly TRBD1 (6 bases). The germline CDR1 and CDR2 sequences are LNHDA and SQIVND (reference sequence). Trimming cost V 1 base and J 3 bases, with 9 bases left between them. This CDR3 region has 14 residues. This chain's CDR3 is CASSIGQVYTEAFF. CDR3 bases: TGTGCCAGTAGTATAGGACAGGTCTACACTGAAGCTTTCTTT.

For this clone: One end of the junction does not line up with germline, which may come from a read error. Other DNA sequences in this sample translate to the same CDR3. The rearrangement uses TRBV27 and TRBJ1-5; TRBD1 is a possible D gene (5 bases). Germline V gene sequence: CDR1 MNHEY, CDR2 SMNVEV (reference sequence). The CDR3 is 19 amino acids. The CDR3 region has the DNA TGTGCCAGCAGTTTAACCCGACCGGGGCGTGGGGGAGGCAACCAGCCCCAGCATTTT. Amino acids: CASSLTRPGRGGGNQPQHF.

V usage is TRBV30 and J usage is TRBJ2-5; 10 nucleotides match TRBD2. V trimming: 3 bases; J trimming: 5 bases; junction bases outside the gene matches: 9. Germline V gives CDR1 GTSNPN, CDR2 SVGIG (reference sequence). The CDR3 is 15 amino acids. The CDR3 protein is CAWRAAGTSVETQYF. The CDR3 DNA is TGTGCCTGGAGAGCCGCCGGGACTAGCGTGGAGACCCAGTACTTC.

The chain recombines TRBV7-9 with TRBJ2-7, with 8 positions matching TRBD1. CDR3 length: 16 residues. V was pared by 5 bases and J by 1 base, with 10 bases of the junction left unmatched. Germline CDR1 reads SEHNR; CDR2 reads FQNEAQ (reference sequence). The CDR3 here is CASSNPGTGPSYEQYF. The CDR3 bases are TGTGCCAGCAGCAACCCCGGGACAGGTCCATCCTACGAGCAGTACTTC.

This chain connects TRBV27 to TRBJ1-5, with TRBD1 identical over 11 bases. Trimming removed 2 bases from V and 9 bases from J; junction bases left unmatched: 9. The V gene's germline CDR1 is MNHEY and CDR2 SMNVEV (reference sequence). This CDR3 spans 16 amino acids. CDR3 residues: CASSLGGTGGIGPQHF. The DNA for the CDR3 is TGTGCCAGCAGTTTAGGCGGGACAGGGGGTATAGGGCCCCAGCATTTT.

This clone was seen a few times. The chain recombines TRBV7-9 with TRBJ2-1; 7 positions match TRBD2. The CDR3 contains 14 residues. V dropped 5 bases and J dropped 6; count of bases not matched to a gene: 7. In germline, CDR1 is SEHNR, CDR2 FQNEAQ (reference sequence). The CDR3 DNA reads TGTGCCAGCAGCGCGGGAGTCGTGGGCAATGAGCAGTTCTTC. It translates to CASSAGVVGNEQFF. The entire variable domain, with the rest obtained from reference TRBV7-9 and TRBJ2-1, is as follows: DTGVSQNPRHKITKRGQNVTFRCDPISEHNRLYWYRQTLGQGPEFLTYFQNEAQLEKSRLLSDRFSAERPKGSFSTLEIQRTEQGDSAMYLCASSAGVVGNEQFFGPGTRLTVL.

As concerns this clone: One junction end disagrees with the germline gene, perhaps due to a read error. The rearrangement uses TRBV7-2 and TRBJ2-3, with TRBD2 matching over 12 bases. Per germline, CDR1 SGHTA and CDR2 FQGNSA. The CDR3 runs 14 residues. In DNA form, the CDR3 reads TGTGCCAGCAGCCCCGATTTGCTAGCGGGGGGGCCAGAATTT. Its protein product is CASSPDLLAGGPEF.

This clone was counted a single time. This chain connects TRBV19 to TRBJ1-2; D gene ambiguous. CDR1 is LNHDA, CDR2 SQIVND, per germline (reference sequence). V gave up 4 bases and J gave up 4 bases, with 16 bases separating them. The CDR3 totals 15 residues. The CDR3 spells CASSTSPHPLYGYTF. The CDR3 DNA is TGTGCCAGTAGTACCAGTCCCCACCCTCTCTATGGCTACACCTTC.

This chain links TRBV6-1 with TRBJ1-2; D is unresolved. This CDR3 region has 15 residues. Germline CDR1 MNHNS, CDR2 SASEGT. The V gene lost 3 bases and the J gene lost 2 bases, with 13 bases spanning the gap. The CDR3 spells CASSDRPGRNYGYTF. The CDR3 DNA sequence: TGTGCCAGCAGTGACCGCCCGGGCAGAAACTATGGCTACACCTTC.

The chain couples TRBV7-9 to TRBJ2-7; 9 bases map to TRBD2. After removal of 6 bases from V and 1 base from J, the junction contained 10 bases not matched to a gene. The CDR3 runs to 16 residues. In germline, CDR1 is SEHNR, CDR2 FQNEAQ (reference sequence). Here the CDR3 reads CASRLESGRMSYEQYF. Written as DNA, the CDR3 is TGTGCCAGCAGGCTCGAGAGCGGGAGGATGTCCTACGAGCAGTACTTC.

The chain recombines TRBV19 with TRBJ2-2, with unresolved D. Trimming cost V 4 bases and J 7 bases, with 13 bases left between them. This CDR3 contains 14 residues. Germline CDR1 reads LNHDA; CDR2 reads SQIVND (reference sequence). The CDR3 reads CASSSQLTGGELFF. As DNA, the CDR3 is TGTGCCAGTAGTAGCCAATTGACTGGCGGGGAGCTGTTTTTT.

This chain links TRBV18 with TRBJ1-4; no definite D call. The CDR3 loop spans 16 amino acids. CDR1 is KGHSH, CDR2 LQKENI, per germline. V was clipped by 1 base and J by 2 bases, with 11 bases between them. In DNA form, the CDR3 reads TGTGCCAGCTCACCACAGGACCTATTGACTAATGAAAAACTGTTTTTT. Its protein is CASSPQDLLTNEKLFF.

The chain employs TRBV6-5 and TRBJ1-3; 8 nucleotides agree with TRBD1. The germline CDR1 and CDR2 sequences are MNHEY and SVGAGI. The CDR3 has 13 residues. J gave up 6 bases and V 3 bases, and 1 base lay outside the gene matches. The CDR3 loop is CASSYQGANTIYF. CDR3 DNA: TGTGCCAGCAGTTATCAGGGGGCAAACACCATATATTTT.

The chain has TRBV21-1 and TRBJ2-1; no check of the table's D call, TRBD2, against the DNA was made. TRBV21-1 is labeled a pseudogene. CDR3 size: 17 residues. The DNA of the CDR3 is TGTGCCAGCAGCAAAAGGGGTCGGCGGGAGGCCTTCTTTGAGCAGTTCTTC. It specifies CASSKRGRREAFFEQFF.

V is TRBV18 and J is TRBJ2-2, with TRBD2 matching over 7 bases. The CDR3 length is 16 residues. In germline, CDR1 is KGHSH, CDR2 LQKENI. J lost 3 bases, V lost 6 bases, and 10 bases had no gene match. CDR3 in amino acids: CASSPSGNLDTGELFF. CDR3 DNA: TGTGCCAGCTCTCCGAGCGGGAATCTGGACACCGGGGAGCTGTTTTTT.

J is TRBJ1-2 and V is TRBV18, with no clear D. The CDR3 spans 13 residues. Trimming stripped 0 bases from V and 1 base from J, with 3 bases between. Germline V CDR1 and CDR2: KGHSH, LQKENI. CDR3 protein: CASSPPNNYGYTF. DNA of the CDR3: TGTGCCAGCTCACCACCGAATAACTATGGCTACACCTTC.

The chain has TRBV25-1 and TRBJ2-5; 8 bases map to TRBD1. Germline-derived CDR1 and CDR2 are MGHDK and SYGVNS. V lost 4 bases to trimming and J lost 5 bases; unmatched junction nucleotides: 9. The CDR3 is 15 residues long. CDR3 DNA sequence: TGTGCCAGCAGTGGTGTCCAGGGGGCAGATGAGACCCAGTACTTC. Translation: CASSGVQGADETQYF.